These T cell receptor beta chains were read from a single sample in a study of blood T cell repertoires in COVID-19. TCRdb keeps only in-frame clones here, not all; method: immunoSEQ multiplex PCR. The sample carries approximately 220,000 clones, 70% to 90% recorded once. The sequencing sample was made of peripheral blood. Receptors were obtained from a man aged 45 to 65 who had recovered from COVID-19. Both conserved end residues are part of each CDR3. Fields, in order: CDR3 DNA, CDR3 protein, V gene, clone size, D gene, CDR3 length, J gene. The D gene is left open where the match is weak. Clone size is given for some rows only: seen once, a few or many times, or a class if the clone is expanded.

TGTGCCAGTAGTAATCCCGGGACTAGGGCGCACAATGAGCAGTTCTTC	CASSNPGTRAHNEQFF	TRBV19	once	TRBD2	16	TRBJ2-1
TGTGCCAGCAGCAAGGGACATAAGGAGACCCAGTACTTC	CASSKGHKETQYF	TRBV9	.	.	13	TRBJ2-5
TGTGCCAGCAGCCAAGTACCGGGACAGGGGTCCGCGAGGGGGTACACTGAAGCTTTCTTT	CASSQVPGQGSARGYTEAFF	TRBV3-1/TRBV3-2	.	TRBD1	20	TRBJ1-1
TGTGCCACCAGTGCTATCCCCGGGACCGTGGTAACTAGCGGGTCAGGAGCCACAGATACGCAGTATTTT	CATSAIPGTVVTSGSGATDTQYF	TRBV24-1	.	TRBD2	23	TRBJ2-3
TGTGCCAGCAGCTTAACGGACAGGGGCCTATCAGGAAACACCATATATTTT	CASSLTDRGLSGNTIYF	TRBV7-4	.	TRBD1	17	TRBJ1-3
TGTGCCAGCCCCAGCGGGAGCCTATACAATGAGCAGTTCTTC	CASPSGSLYNEQFF	TRBV6-5	.	TRBD2	14	TRBJ2-1
TGTGCCAGCAGCCCGCGGGGGCCGAACACCGGGGAGCTGTTTTTT	CASSPRGPNTGELFF	TRBV9	.	.	15	TRBJ2-2
TGTGCCAGCAGAGGGACAGGGACCTACGAGCAGTACTTC	CASRGTGTYEQYF	TRBV12-3/TRBV12-4	.	TRBD1	13	TRBJ2-7
TGCGCCAGCAGCCCCGGGACTAGCGGGAGAAGGGAGACCCAGTACTTC	CASSPGTSGRRETQYF	TRBV5-1	.	TRBD2	16	TRBJ2-5
TGCGCCAGCAGCTTGCGTCAGGGGCGCCCGACAGATACGCAGTATTTT	CASSLRQGRPTDTQYF	TRBV5-1	.	.	16	TRBJ2-3
TGTGCCAGCAGCCTAGGAGAATTTGGGGCCAACGTCCTGACTTTC	CASSLGEFGANVLTF	TRBV3-1/TRBV3-2	.	.	15	TRBJ2-6
TGCGCCAGCAGTCATCAAATTGACAGGGTTGCAGGAGATACGCAGTATTTT	CASSHQIDRVAGDTQYF	TRBV4-1	once	TRBD1	17	TRBJ2-3
TGTGCCAGCAGCAGAACGGGACTAGCGGGAGGTAGCTCCTACAATGAGCAGTTCTTC	CASSRTGLAGGSSYNEQFF	TRBV5-8	.	TRBD2	19	TRBJ2-1
TGCGCCAGCAGCTTGTTTAACTATCAAGAGACCCAGTACTTC	CASSLFNYQETQYF	TRBV5-1	.	.	14	TRBJ2-5
TGCGCCAGCAGTCAGGCAGGGGGTTCAAATGTAGACACCGGGGAGCTGTTTTTT	CASSQAGGSNVDTGELFF	TRBV23-1	.	TRBD1	18	TRBJ2-2
TGTGCCAGCAGTTTGTGGACAGGGTCAAATGAGCAGTTCTTC	CASSLWTGSNEQFF	TRBV27	.	TRBD1	14	TRBJ2-1
TGTGCCAGTAGTGCGCGTACAGGGGGCTTCTACGAGCAGTACTTC	CASSARTGGFYEQYF	TRBV19	.	TRBD1	15	TRBJ2-7
TGTGCCAGCAGCAAAGAGTCCCCGGGACACAGATACACAGATACGCAGTATTTT	CASSKESPGHRYTDTQYF	TRBV21-1	.	.	18	TRBJ2-3
TGCAGCGCTACCAGCCGGGAGACGGGAAAGGGCTACACCTTC	CSATSRETGKGYTF	TRBV29-1	.	.	14	TRBJ1-2
TGTGCCAGCATCTTCCAGGGGGCGCAGGAGCAGTACTTC	CASIFQGAQEQYF	TRBV6-5	.	TRBD1	13	TRBJ2-7
TGTGCCAGCAGCAGAAGACTAGCCGAGCAGTACTTC	CASSRRLAEQYF	TRBV5-6	.	TRBD2	12	TRBJ2-7
TGTGCCAGCAGCCAAGTCCCCTTCTCCTACGAGCAGTACTTC	CASSQVPFSYEQYF	TRBV4-2	.	.	14	TRBJ2-7
TGTGCCAGCTCAGGTGGCAGGGATGTCGCCGAGCAGTACTTC	CASSGGRDVAEQYF	TRBV18	.	.	14	TRBJ2-7
TGTGCCAGCAGGGTCGGACAAGTCGAGACCCAGTACTTC	CASRVGQVETQYF	TRBV28	.	.	13	TRBJ2-5
TGTGCCAGCAGTACCGGGACAGGGAACACTGAAGCTTTCTTT	CASSTGTGNTEAFF	TRBV28	.	TRBD1	14	TRBJ1-1
TGTGCCTGGAGTGTACAGGGTAACACTGAAGCTTTCTTT	CAWSVQGNTEAFF	TRBV30	few	.	13	TRBJ1-1
TGCGCCAGTAAAATATCAGCGGGAGGGTTCTACAATGAGCAGTTCTTC	CASKISAGGFYNEQFF	TRBV5-1	.	TRBD2	16	TRBJ2-1
TGTGCCAGCAGCTTGGTACGGGACTTAAACAATGAGCAGTTCTTC	CASSLVRDLNNEQFF	TRBV5-5	.	.	15	TRBJ2-1
TGTGCCAGCAGCTTAGCGAGTAGGGGGTACACCTTC	CASSLASRGYTF	TRBV11-2	.	.	12	TRBJ1-2
TGTGCCAGCAGTTCACAAACAGGGGGCTTTGAAAAACTGTTTTTT	CASSSQTGGFEKLFF	TRBV27	once	TRBD1	15	TRBJ1-4
TGCGCCAGCAGCCCACAGGGTACCGTTCGGAATGAGCAGTTCTTC	CASSPQGTVRNEQFF	TRBV10-1	.	.	15	TRBJ2-1
TGTGCCTCCCGGCTAGCGGCCTACAATGAGCAGTTCTTC	CASRLAAYNEQFF	TRBV7-6	.	TRBD2	13	TRBJ2-1
TGTGCCAGCAAGAATATTCTAGCGGGAGCTAGCGAGCAGTACTTC	CASKNILAGASEQYF	TRBV19	.	TRBD2	15	TRBJ2-7
TGTAAAGCCCGGGGTAAATCCTATAATTCACCCCTCCACTTT	CKARGKSYNSPLHF	TRBV19	once	.	14	TRBJ1-6
TGTGCCAGCAAAATAGGGGTTGCGGGGAGGTTCAGTGGCTACACCTTC	CASKIGVAGRFSGYTF	TRBV28	.	.	16	TRBJ1-2
TGTGCCAGCAGCTTAGGACTAGCGGCACACAATGAGCAGTTCTTC	CASSLGLAAHNEQFF	TRBV7-9	.	TRBD2	15	TRBJ2-1
TGCGCCAGCAGCTTAGGCGGGAGCTCCTACAATGAGCAGTTCTTC	CASSLGGSSYNEQFF	TRBV5-1	.	TRBD2	15	TRBJ2-1
TGTGCCAGCAGTCCGGTTCGAAGCAGGGCTGAGGGCTACACCTTC	CASSPVRSRAEGYTF	TRBV2	.	.	15	TRBJ1-2
TGTGCCAGTAGTATAGACAGGGTCGGACAGCCCCAGCATTTT	CASSIDRVGQPQHF	TRBV19	.	.	14	TRBJ1-5
TGTGCCAGCAGCGCCCAGGGGCGCTCCTACGAGCAGTACTTC	CASSAQGRSYEQYF	TRBV3-1/TRBV3-2	.	.	14	TRBJ2-7
TGTGCCAGCAGCCCGCGAAGGGACAGGGCAGGCTACACCTTC	CASSPRRDRAGYTF	TRBV7-8	.	TRBD1	14	TRBJ1-2
TGTGCCATCAGGGGACAGGCAGGCTCACCCCTCCACTTT	CAIRGQAGSPLHF	TRBV10-3	.	TRBD1	13	TRBJ1-6
TGTGCCAGCAGCGCCGTAGACACCGGGGAGCTGTTTTTT	CASSAVDTGELFF	TRBV7-9	few	.	13	TRBJ2-2
TGTGCCAGCAGCCAAAGAGGGGGAAGCGGCTATGGCTACACCTTC	CASSQRGGSGYGYTF	TRBV3-1/TRBV3-2	.	.	15	TRBJ1-2
TGTGCCATCAGAGTTGGACTAGCGGGAGCCAATGAGCAGTTCTTC	CAIRVGLAGANEQFF	TRBV10-3	.	TRBD2	15	TRBJ2-1
TGTGCCAGCAGAGAAGAGCAGGGAGGGATGAGGTATGGCTACACCTTC	CASREEQGGMRYGYTF	TRBV28	.	.	16	TRBJ1-2